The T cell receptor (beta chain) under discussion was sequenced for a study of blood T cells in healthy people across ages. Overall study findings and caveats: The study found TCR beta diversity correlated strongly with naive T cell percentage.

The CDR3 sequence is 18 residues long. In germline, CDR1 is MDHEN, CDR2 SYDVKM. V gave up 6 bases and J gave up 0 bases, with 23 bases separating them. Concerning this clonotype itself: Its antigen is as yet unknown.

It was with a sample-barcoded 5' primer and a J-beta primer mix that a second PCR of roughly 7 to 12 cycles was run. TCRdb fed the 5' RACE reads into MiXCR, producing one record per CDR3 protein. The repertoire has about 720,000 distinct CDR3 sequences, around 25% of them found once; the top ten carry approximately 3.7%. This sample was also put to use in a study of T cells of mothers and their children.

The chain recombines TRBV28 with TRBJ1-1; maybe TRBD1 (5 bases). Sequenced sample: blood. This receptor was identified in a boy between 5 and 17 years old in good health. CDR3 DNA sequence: TGTGCCAGCAGACCCTTGAGCTTTCTTGACAGTTTGAACACTGAAGCTTTCTTT. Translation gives CASRPLSFLDSLNTEAFF.